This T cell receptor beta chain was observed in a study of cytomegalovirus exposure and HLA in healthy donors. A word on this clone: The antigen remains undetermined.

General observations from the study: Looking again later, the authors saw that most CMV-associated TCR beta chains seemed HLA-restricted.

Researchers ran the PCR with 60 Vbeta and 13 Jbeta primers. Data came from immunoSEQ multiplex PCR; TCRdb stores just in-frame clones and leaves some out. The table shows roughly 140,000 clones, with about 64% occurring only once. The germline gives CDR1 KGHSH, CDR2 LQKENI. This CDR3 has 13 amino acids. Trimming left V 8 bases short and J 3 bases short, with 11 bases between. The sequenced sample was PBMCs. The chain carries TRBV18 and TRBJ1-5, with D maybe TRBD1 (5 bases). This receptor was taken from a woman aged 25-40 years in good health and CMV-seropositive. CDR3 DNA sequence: TGTGCCAGCGGCACCAGGGACAATCAGCCCCAGCATTTT. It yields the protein CASGTRDNQPQHF.